This T cell receptor (beta chain) came from a study of cytotoxic CD8 clonotypes in ibrutinib-treated CLL. Study-level points and caveats: Few clonotypes were public, and these shrank or held steady under treatment.

This clone has ten or more counts. The antigen is undetermined. Assay used: immunoSEQ multiplex PCR; TCRdb lists only in-frame clones, some missing. The sample records 40,000 or so clones, under 80% being singletons. Germline values: CDR1 LNHNV, CDR2 YYDKDF (reference sequence). The CDR3 loop spans 13 amino acids. Trimming removed 0 bases from V and 4 bases from J, with 7 bases in between. The source was PBMCs, collected after 24 months of ibrutinib treatment. The chain uses TRBV15 and TRBJ2-7; maybe TRBD2 (6 bases). The receptor's source is a human donor with chronic lymphocytic leukemia. CDR3 amino acids: CATSRDGGYEQYF. DNA for the CDR3: TGTGCCACCAGCAGAGATGGGGGGTACGAGCAGTACTTC.